Below are 13 T cell receptor beta chains sequenced from a single sample in a study of OX40 agonist ivuxolimab in advanced cancers. Library preparation used the immunoSEQ multiplex PCR assay. Here the immuneACCESS table is served through TCRdb, limited to in-frame sequences with V and J called. Missing clones are a known gap in these copies; in checked studies unresolved V genes cover under half, and the rest lacks a known reason. The sample records roughly 48,000 clones, about 89% of which are singletons. Roughly 31% of the sample rests with the top ten. The sample here was CD4+ or CD8+ T cells sorted from blood, taken in a trial of the OX40 agonist ivuxolimab. The source of these receptors is an adult with an advanced solid tumor such as melanoma, head and neck, liver or kidney cancer.

The V and J genes are TRBV27 and TRBJ2-1; possible D gene TRBD2, 5 bases. Per the germline V gene, CDR1 is MNHEY and CDR2 is SMNVEV (reference sequence). Trimming pared 7 bases from V and 6 bases from J, leaving 19 bases between. The CDR3 has 15 amino acids. This CDR3 reads CASTSGLNLFNEQFF. CDR3 nucleotide sequence: TGTGCCAGCACCTCGGGATTGAACCTGTTCAATGAGCAGTTCTTC.

This sequence joins TRBV27 and TRBJ2-1, with a tentative D call TRBD1 (6 bases). Germline V gene data show CDR1 as MNHEY and CDR2 as SMNVEV (reference sequence). V dropped 2 bases and J dropped 5 bases, with 7 bases sitting between them. The CDR3 runs to 13 residues. In nucleotides, the CDR3 is TGTGCCAGCAGTTTAGGGGGCCACAATGAGCAGTTCTTC. Translating it yields CASSLGGHNEQFF.

The chain combines TRBV6-5 with TRBJ2-3, with D perhaps assigned TRBD1 or TRBD2 (5 bases each). The germline CDR1 and CDR2 sequences are MNHEY and SVGAGI. The CDR3 covers 14 residues. The V end was cut by 6 bases, the J end by 4 bases, with 14 bases between. The CDR3 sequence: CASSSAGAPDTQYF. CDR3 coding DNA: TGTGCCAGCAGCTCGGCCGGGGCCCCAGATACGCAGTATTTT.

The V gene is TRBV7-9, the J gene TRBJ2-1, with D perhaps TRBD2 (6 bases). Deletions cut 7 bases from V and 0 bases from J, with 19 bases between. Germline-derived CDR1 and CDR2 are SEHNR and FQNEAQ (reference sequence). The CDR3 has 17 amino acids. In DNA, the CDR3 is TGTGCCAGCAAAGGGGAGGTAACGGGAAGCTCCTACAATGAGCAGTTCTTC. Translating it yields CASKGEVTGSSYNEQFF.

This clone was detected only once. V and J are TRBV27 and TRBJ2-3; D might be TRBD1 (6 bases). This CDR3 is 15 amino acids long. V shed 6 bases and J shed 2 bases, with 15 bases lying between them. Per the germline V gene, CDR1 is MNHEY and CDR2 is SMNVEV (reference sequence). CDR3 region: CASRPTWDNTDTQYF. CDR3 nucleotide sequence: TGTGCCAGCAGACCAACCTGGGACAACACAGATACGCAGTATTTT.

This chain links TRBV11-2 with TRBJ2-5; tentative D call: TRBD2 (6 bases). With 1 base removed from V and 3 bases from J, the gap between germline ends came to 21 bases. The CDR3 loop spans 18 amino acids. CDR1 and CDR2 from the germline V gene are SGHAT and FQNNGV. The CDR3 nucleotides are TGTGCCAGCAGCTTAGGTGTGAATCTCTACGGAGGGGAAGAGACCCAGTACTTC. It encodes CASSLGVNLYGGEETQYF. The full variable domain, completed using reference TRBV11-2 and TRBJ2-5, is EAGVAQSPRYKIIEKRQSVAFWCNPISGHATLYWYQQILGQGPKLLIQFQNNGVVDDSQLPKDRFSAERLKGVDSTLKIQPAKLEDSAVYLCASSLGVNLYGGEETQYFGPGTRLLVL.

This clone was picked up one time. This chain joins TRBV5-5 and TRBJ2-5; no clear D gene. CDR3 size: 14 residues. Germline lookup yields CDR1 SGHKS and CDR2 YYEKEE (reference sequence). The V and J ends lost 7 bases and 0 bases respectively, with 13 bases between them. The CDR3 sequence is CASAPLTDQETQYF. The CDR3 bases are TGTGCCAGCGCACCACTGACGGACCAAGAGACCCAGTACTTC.

The rearrangement uses TRBV19 and TRBJ2-4, with D possibly called TRBD1 or TRBD2 (5 bases each). From germline, CDR1 is LNHDA and CDR2 SQIVND (reference sequence). The CDR3 is 13 amino acids. Deletions cut 3 bases from V and 12 bases from J, with 15 bases between. CDR3 coding DNA: TGTGCCAGTAGTATCGGGGCGTGGGGAGCTCAGTACTTC. It translates to CASSIGAWGAQYF.

This clone occurred once. In nucleotides, the CDR3 is TGTGCCAGCAGTGGGTTGGCTAATGAAAAACTGTTTTTT. Its translation: CASSGLANEKLFF. The V call is TRBV6-1, the J call TRBJ1-4; D remains unclear. The V gene lost 4 bases and the J gene lost 3 bases, with 6 bases spanning the gap. The CDR3 runs 13 residues. In germline, CDR1 is MNHNS, CDR2 SASEGT.

The CDR3 DNA sequence: TGTGCCAGCAGCGCCCAAGACTTCTATGGCTACACCTTC. Translated, it gives CASSAQDFYGYTF. The chain has TRBV7-8 and TRBJ1-2; no clear D. Germline CDR1 reads SGHVS; CDR2 reads FQNEAQ. The V and J ends lost 5 bases and 4 bases respectively, with 11 bases between them. CDR3 length: 13 residues.

V is TRBV5-5 and J is TRBJ2-7, with TRBD1 as a possible D gene (6 bases). The CDR3 is 14 amino acids. The V end was cut by 2 bases, the J end by 5 bases, with 14 bases between. Germline V lookup: CDR1 SGHKS, CDR2 YYEKEE (reference sequence). CDR3 DNA: TGTGCCAGCAGCTTCGAACAGGGTCGCAACGAGCAGTACTTC. Its translation is CASSFEQGRNEQYF.

This rearrangement joins TRBV4-1 to TRBJ1-2; 7 bases are a match to TRBD1. This CDR3 region has 14 residues. J gave up 7 bases and V 4 bases, and 9 bases lay outside the gene matches. CDR1 is MGHRA, CDR2 YSYEKL, per germline. The CDR3 loop reads CASSLDDRDLGYTF. For the CDR3, the DNA is TGCGCCAGCAGCCTCGACGACAGGGATCTTGGCTACACCTTC.

The V call is TRBV7-9, the J call TRBJ2-7, with D unresolved. The V end lost 8 bases, the J end lost 1 base, and 9 bases lay between the germline ends. The germline V gene has CDR1 SEHNR and CDR2 FQNEAQ (reference sequence). CDR3 size: 12 residues. CDR3 sequence (DNA): TGTGCCAGCGCGTGGATTTCCTACGAGCAGTACTTC. This gives the protein CASAWISYEQYF. Together with reference TRBV7-9 and TRBJ2-7, the CDR3 gives the full variable domain: DTGVSQNPRHKITKRGQNVTFRCDPISEHNRLYWYRQTLGQGPEFLTYFQNEAQLEKSRLLSDRFSAERPKGSFSTLEIQRTEQGDSAMYLCASAWISYEQYFGPGTRLTVT.